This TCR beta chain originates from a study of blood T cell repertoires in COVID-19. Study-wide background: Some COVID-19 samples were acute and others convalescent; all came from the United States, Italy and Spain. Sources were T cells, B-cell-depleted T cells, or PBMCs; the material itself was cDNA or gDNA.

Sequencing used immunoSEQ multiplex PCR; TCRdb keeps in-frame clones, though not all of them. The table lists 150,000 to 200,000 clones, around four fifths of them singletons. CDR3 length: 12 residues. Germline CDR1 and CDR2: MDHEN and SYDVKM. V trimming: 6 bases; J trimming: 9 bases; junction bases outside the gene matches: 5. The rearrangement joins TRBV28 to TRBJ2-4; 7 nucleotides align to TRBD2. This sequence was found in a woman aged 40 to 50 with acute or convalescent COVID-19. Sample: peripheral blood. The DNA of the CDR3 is TGTGCCAGCAGGGACGAGCGGGGCATTCAGTACTTC. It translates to CASRDERGIQYF.